This T cell receptor (beta chain) was recorded in a study of cytomegalovirus exposure and HLA in healthy donors. Turning to the study itself: Early release data held tens of millions of unique TCRs from HLA-typed donors.

This clone was observed a few times. Trimming stripped 7 bases from V and 4 bases from J, with 10 bases between. Germline V gene data show CDR1 as LGHNT and CDR2 as FRNRAP. The CDR3 loop spans 12 amino acids. 13 Jbeta primers and 60 Vbeta primers were used for the PCR. Sequencing used immunoSEQ multiplex PCR; TCRdb keeps in-frame clones, though not all of them. The table includes approximately 76,000 clones, roughly 73% detected once. Donors were nominally healthy when sampled, though unrecorded immune exposures were likely. The chain employs TRBV12-5 and TRBJ1-1; D ambiguous. The source of this sequence is a woman aged 35 to 49 in good health and CMV-seropositive. The sequencing sample was made of PBMCs. As DNA, the CDR3 is TGTGCTAGTGAAGGAGTAAGCACTGAAGCTTTCTTT. The encoded protein is CASEGVSTEAFF.